This T cell receptor beta chain was recorded in a study of beta chain features in type 1 diabetes. About the study: Age, gender and cell yields were alike across patients and healthy donors.

Worth noting for this clone: What it recognizes is unknown.

Notes on the study in general: When cDNA is sequenced, cells with high TCR expression could be over-represented. Patients with type 1 diabetes carried fewer insertions and had more deletions at their VDJ junctions.

V gave up 5 bases and J gave up 0 bases; unmatched junction bases: 7. The CDR3 has 16 amino acids. Germline values: CDR1 MNHEY, CDR2 SMNVEV (reference sequence). Expressed TCRB transcripts got sequenced, as all isolated RNA was reverse transcribed. Profiled with immunoSEQ multiplex PCR; TCRdb holds only in-frame clones, not every one. The data show roughly 610,000 clones, 15% to 17% seen once. V usage is TRBV27 and J usage is TRBJ1-3; 7 bases line up with TRBD1. Source material: naive CD4+ T cells from blood. This clonotype originated in a young man in good health. CDR3 protein: CASSIRQGFSGNTIYF. As DNA, the CDR3 is TGTGCCAGCAGTATCCGACAGGGTTTCTCTGGAAACACCATATATTTT.